Listed below are T cell receptor beta chains from one sample, sequenced in a study of neurological immune-mediated disorders. From the 5' RACE reads, TCRdb called clonotypes with MiXCR, one entry per CDR3 protein. Here the sample spans roughly 76,000 distinct CDR3 sequences, over 12% being singletons. The specimen was PBMCs. The origin of the receptors is a woman aged 50 to 60 in good health. The conserved cysteine and the conserved F or W are not part of the CDR3 here. Fields, in order: J gene, V gene, D gene, CDR3 protein. A D gene is named only where the DNA matches it firmly.

j_gene: TRBJ1-5; v_gene: TRBV3-1; d_gene: TRBD1; CDR3aa: ASSQGSAGTGGSQPQH
j_gene: TRBJ1-2; v_gene: TRBV6-5; d_gene: .; CDR3aa: ASSYEGSLMGYT
j_gene: TRBJ2-3; v_gene: TRBV20-1; d_gene: TRBD2; CDR3aa: SAQRGAGGPITDTQY
j_gene: TRBJ1-3; v_gene: TRBV5-1; d_gene: .; CDR3aa: ASSLDSSGNTIY
j_gene: TRBJ2-1; v_gene: TRBV5-6; d_gene: TRBD1; CDR3aa: ASSLRQGAWNEQF
j_gene: TRBJ2-5; v_gene: TRBV7-6; d_gene: TRBD2; CDR3aa: ASSLLRTSGETQY
j_gene: TRBJ2-1; v_gene: TRBV20-1; d_gene: .; CDR3aa: RAHRASYNEQF
j_gene: TRBJ2-1; v_gene: TRBV6-5; d_gene: TRBD1; CDR3aa: ASSRKGAQYNEQF
j_gene: TRBJ1-5; v_gene: TRBV7-2; d_gene: TRBD1; CDR3aa: ASSPQGAHLNQPQH
j_gene: TRBJ2-1; v_gene: TRBV9; d_gene: .; CDR3aa: ASTTTGGGTIYNEQF
j_gene: TRBJ2-7; v_gene: TRBV5-1; d_gene: .; CDR3aa: ASSLAGTSSYEQY
j_gene: TRBJ1-2; v_gene: TRBV7-8; d_gene: .; CDR3aa: ASSLAAANYGYT
j_gene: TRBJ1-4; v_gene: TRBV5-1; d_gene: .; CDR3aa: ASSSLTDEKLF
j_gene: TRBJ1-5; v_gene: TRBV12-3/TRBV12-4; d_gene: .; CDR3aa: ASKGRGRGNQPQH
j_gene: TRBJ1-4; v_gene: TRBV6-1; d_gene: .; CDR3aa: ASSLGDRTNEKLF
j_gene: TRBJ1-5; v_gene: TRBV7-2; d_gene: .; CDR3aa: ASSLRAGTNQPQH
j_gene: TRBJ1-2; v_gene: TRBV7-3; d_gene: TRBD1; CDR3aa: ASSPRTRDSGGYT
j_gene: TRBJ1-4; v_gene: TRBV6-6; d_gene: TRBD1; CDR3aa: ASSSTNLQGANEKLF
j_gene: TRBJ2-1; v_gene: TRBV5-1; d_gene: .; CDR3aa: ASSSTLTYNEQF
j_gene: TRBJ2-1; v_gene: TRBV6-2/TRBV6-3; d_gene: .; CDR3aa: ASKDRETPGYNEQF
j_gene: TRBJ1-5; v_gene: TRBV3-1; d_gene: .; CDR3aa: ASSQGRINSNQPQH
j_gene: TRBJ2-7; v_gene: TRBV2; d_gene: .; CDR3aa: ASSAPRDSSGDSFYEQY
j_gene: TRBJ2-7; v_gene: TRBV10-3; d_gene: .; CDR3aa: AISDPSAEQY
j_gene: TRBJ1-4; v_gene: TRBV6-5; d_gene: .; CDR3aa: ASSGGHSTNEKLF
j_gene: TRBJ1-6; v_gene: TRBV7-8; d_gene: .; CDR3aa: ASSPTRGFGGVSPLH
j_gene: TRBJ1-5; v_gene: TRBV28; d_gene: TRBD1; CDR3aa: ASSLPRRDTGGYDLNQPQH
j_gene: TRBJ2-3; v_gene: TRBV5-1; d_gene: .; CDR3aa: ASSLALEPDTQY
j_gene: TRBJ2-6; v_gene: TRBV7-9; d_gene: .; CDR3aa: ASSAIYMDHSGANVMT
j_gene: TRBJ1-6; v_gene: TRBV9; d_gene: .; CDR3aa: ASSVVAGNNSPLH
j_gene: TRBJ1-1; v_gene: TRBV28; d_gene: .; CDR3aa: ASSLFGQSEAF
j_gene: TRBJ1-3; v_gene: TRBV3-1; d_gene: .; CDR3aa: ASSQWASTSGNTIY
j_gene: TRBJ2-7; v_gene: TRBV5-1; d_gene: TRBD2; CDR3aa: ASSFVSGTTLKVTEQY
j_gene: TRBJ2-7; v_gene: TRBV28; d_gene: TRBD2; CDR3aa: ASRDIAGGGYEQY
j_gene: TRBJ2-5; v_gene: TRBV5-1; d_gene: .; CDR3aa: ASSLELLSQRETQY
j_gene: TRBJ2-2; v_gene: TRBV3-1; d_gene: .; CDR3aa: ASSPPTSWTGELF
j_gene: TRBJ2-3; v_gene: TRBV4-2; d_gene: TRBD2; CDR3aa: ASSQDRASGGDTQY
j_gene: TRBJ2-7; v_gene: TRBV28; d_gene: .; CDR3aa: ASSSGELRNEQY
j_gene: TRBJ2-3; v_gene: TRBV15; d_gene: TRBD2; CDR3aa: ATSSPGTSGTDTQY
j_gene: TRBJ2-7; v_gene: TRBV7-2; d_gene: .; CDR3aa: ASSLDGGGVSYEQY
j_gene: TRBJ2-7; v_gene: TRBV14; d_gene: .; CDR3aa: ASSPWEGGRVEQY
j_gene: TRBJ2-1; v_gene: TRBV27; d_gene: .; CDR3aa: ASSLAVISYNEQF
j_gene: TRBJ2-3; v_gene: TRBV5-1; d_gene: .; CDR3aa: ASSLGHSSPTPDTQY
j_gene: TRBJ2-7; v_gene: TRBV7-2; d_gene: TRBD2; CDR3aa: ASSPFRGLAYTFRYEQY
j_gene: TRBJ2-5; v_gene: TRBV18; d_gene: .; CDR3aa: ASSPQRETQY
j_gene: TRBJ2-1; v_gene: TRBV12-3/TRBV12-4; d_gene: .; CDR3aa: ASSSFYNEQF
j_gene: TRBJ1-5; v_gene: TRBV6-1; d_gene: .; CDR3aa: ASRTGTQDNQPQH
j_gene: TRBJ2-5; v_gene: TRBV20-1; d_gene: .; CDR3aa: SAREGGTAQETQY
j_gene: TRBJ2-2; v_gene: TRBV28; d_gene: TRBD2; CDR3aa: ASVAGGSRRNTGELF
j_gene: TRBJ2-1; v_gene: TRBV27; d_gene: .; CDR3aa: ASSWGWERSSYNEQF
j_gene: TRBJ2-1; v_gene: TRBV5-1; d_gene: .; CDR3aa: ASQASGESYNEQF
j_gene: TRBJ2-1; v_gene: TRBV7-2; d_gene: .; CDR3aa: ASSSTRGNEQF
j_gene: TRBJ2-7; v_gene: TRBV20-1; d_gene: TRBD2; CDR3aa: SAPREGSYEQY
j_gene: TRBJ2-5; v_gene: TRBV20-1; d_gene: TRBD1; CDR3aa: SAPHRGGETQY
j_gene: TRBJ1-5; v_gene: TRBV18; d_gene: TRBD1; CDR3aa: ASSQGQGAHQPQH
j_gene: TRBJ2-3; v_gene: TRBV5-5; d_gene: TRBD1; CDR3aa: ASSLRDRGGPRTDTQY
j_gene: TRBJ2-5; v_gene: TRBV14; d_gene: TRBD2; CDR3aa: ASSQGLAGVETQY
j_gene: TRBJ2-1; v_gene: TRBV5-1; d_gene: TRBD2; CDR3aa: ASSLAGGLAGAREQF
j_gene: TRBJ2-1; v_gene: TRBV29-1; d_gene: .; CDR3aa: SVRGRQGARSSYNEQF